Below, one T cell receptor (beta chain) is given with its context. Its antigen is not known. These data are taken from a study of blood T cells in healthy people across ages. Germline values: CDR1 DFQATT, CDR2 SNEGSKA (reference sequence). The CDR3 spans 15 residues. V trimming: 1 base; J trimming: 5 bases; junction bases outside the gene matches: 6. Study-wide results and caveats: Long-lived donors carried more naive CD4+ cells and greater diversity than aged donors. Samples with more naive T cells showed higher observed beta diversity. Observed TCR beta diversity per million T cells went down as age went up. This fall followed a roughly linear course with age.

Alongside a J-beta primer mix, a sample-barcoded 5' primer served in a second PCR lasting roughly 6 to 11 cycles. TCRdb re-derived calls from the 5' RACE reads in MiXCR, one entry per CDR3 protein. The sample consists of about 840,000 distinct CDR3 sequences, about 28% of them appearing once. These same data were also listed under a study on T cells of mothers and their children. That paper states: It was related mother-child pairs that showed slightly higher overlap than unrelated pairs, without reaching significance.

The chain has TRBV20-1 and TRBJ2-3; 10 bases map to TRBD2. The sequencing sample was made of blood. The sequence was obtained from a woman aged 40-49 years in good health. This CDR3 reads CSARGAGGRGDTQYF. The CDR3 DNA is TGCAGTGCTAGAGGAGCGGGGGGGCGTGGAGATACGCAGTATTTT.